This T cell receptor beta chain came from a study of blood T cell repertoires in COVID-19. Germline V gene data show CDR1 as SGHDT and CDR2 as YYEEEE. Germline trimming cut 0 bases from V and 4 bases from J; bases unmatched to any gene: 3. The CDR3 runs 14 residues. Method: immunoSEQ multiplex PCR; TCRdb's copy keeps in-frame clones and lacks some. Among 100,000 to 120,000 clones, roughly 79% were seen once, and the ten largest hold more than 30%. The TCR comes from an elderly man with acute or convalescent COVID-19. This chain connects TRBV5-6 to TRBJ2-5; the match to TRBD2 covers 7 bases. Sequenced material: peripheral blood. This chain's CDR3 is CASSLAGGGETQYF. The CDR3 DNA is TGTGCCAGCAGCTTGGCGGGGGGAGGAGAGACCCAGTACTTC.